This T cell receptor beta chain came from a study of blood T cell repertoires in COVID-19. Study-wide context: T cells, B-cell-depleted T cells, or PBMCs supplied cDNA or gDNA.

Original data processing: Amplification from reference gene primers served as the basis for estimated nucleated cell counts. The protocol was immunoSEQ multiplex PCR, while the TCRdb copy is restricted to in-frame clones and leaves out a portion. The V and J calls and clone size were taken over from that table, and D and trimming were inferred from the DNA. The data show around 210,000 clones, about 80% seen once. Recruited during active infection, patients (from Seattle) were subsequently followed longitudinally. CDR1 and CDR2 from the germline V gene are MNHEY and SVGAGI. The length of the CDR3 is 15 residues. V gave up 5 bases and J gave up 6 bases; unmatched junction bases: 8.

The TCR comes from an elderly woman with COVID-19, enrolled during active disease. Specimen: peripheral blood. The chain is built from TRBV6-5 and TRBJ2-1; 9 bases agree with TRBD1. The CDR3 reads CASSLGQGIANEQFF. CDR3 bases: TGTGCCAGCAGTCTGGGACAGGGTATCGCCAATGAGCAGTTCTTC.